A single sample gave rise to the 3 T cell receptor beta chains below, sequenced in a study of T-cell memory formation after mild COVID-19. TCRdb independently ran MiXCR on the 5' RACE reads; one entry per CDR3 protein. The table has some 600,000 distinct CDR3 sequences, roughly a sixth seen once. Sequences were obtained from PBMCs or a T cell subset sorted from them (not recorded which). These receptors were obtained from an adult woman who had mild COVID-19 (a few samples of this study predate the infection). Cell type and time point are not known.

This clonotype was counted between two and nine times. This rearrangement joins TRBV11-2 to TRBJ1-2; 8 positions agree with TRBD1. The length of the CDR3 is 14 residues. The germline V gene encodes CDR1 SGHAT and CDR2 FQNNGV. Trimming at V came to 5 bases and at J to 4 bases, leaving 6 bases not matched to a gene. In DNA, the CDR3 is TGTGCCAGCAGCCCAGGGGGCAAGAGCTATGGCTACACCTTC. This gives the protein CASSPGGKSYGYTF.

J is TRBJ1-6 and V is TRBV4-1; D is undetermined. The germline V gene has CDR1 MGHRA and CDR2 YSYEKL. CDR3 length equals 16 residues. V was pared by 0 bases and J by 10 bases, with 16 bases between. The CDR3: CASSQDFGESGSPLHF. The CDR3 region has the DNA TGCGCCAGCAGCCAAGATTTCGGGGAAAGCGGCTCACCCCTCCACTTT.

The CDR3 DNA reads TGTGCCAGTAGTATCACGGGTGACACTGAAGCTTTCTTT. It translates to CASSITGDTEAFF. This chain joins TRBV19 and TRBJ1-1; D call uncertain. Trimming left V 3 bases short and J 3 bases short, with 8 bases between. This CDR3 has 13 amino acids. CDR1 and CDR2 (germline): LNHDA, SQIVND (reference sequence).